This TCR beta chain came from a study of shared clonotypes between healthy human individuals. Trimming left V 1 base short and J 6 bases short, with 13 bases between. The V gene's germline CDR1 is SGHTA and CDR2 FQGNSA. The CDR3 consists of 15 residues. Data came from immunoSEQ multiplex PCR; TCRdb stores just in-frame clones and leaves some out. This sample carries over 700,000 clones, over 55% of them seen once, and the ten largest clones take around 1.8%. The chain joins TRBV7-2 to TRBJ2-1, with a tentative D call TRBD2 (5 bases). Sequenced: memory CD4+ T cells sorted from blood. As to subset: CD45RA-negative fraction. The sequence was collected from a young woman in good health. The CDR3 loop is CASSLGGGRSNEQFF. The CDR3 nucleotides read TGTGCCAGCAGCTTAGGAGGAGGAAGAAGCAATGAGCAGTTCTTC.